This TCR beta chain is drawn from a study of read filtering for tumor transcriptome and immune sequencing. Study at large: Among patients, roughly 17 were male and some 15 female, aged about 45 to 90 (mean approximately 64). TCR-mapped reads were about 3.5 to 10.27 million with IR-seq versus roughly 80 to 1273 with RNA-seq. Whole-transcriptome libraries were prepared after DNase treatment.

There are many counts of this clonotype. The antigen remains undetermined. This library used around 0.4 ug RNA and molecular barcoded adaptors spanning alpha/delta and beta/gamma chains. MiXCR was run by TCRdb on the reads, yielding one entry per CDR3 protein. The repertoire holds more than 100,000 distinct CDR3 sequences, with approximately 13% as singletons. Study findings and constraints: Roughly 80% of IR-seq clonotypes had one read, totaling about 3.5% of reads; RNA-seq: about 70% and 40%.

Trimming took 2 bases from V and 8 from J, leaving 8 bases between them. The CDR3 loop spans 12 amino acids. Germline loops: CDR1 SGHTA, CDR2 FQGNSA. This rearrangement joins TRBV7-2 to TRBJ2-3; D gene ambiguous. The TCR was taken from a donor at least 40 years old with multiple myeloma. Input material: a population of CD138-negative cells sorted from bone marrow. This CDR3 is CASSLSGVTQYF. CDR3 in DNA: TGTGCCAGCAGCTTATCAGGAGTTACGCAGTATTTT.